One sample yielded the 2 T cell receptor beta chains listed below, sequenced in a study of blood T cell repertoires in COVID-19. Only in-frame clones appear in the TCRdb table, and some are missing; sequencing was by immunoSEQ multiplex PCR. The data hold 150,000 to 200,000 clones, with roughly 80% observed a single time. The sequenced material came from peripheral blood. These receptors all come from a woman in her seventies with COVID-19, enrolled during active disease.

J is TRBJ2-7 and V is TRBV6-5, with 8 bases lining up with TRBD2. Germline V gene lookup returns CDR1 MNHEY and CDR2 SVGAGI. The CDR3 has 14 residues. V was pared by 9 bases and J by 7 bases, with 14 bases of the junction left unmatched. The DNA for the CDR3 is TGTGCCAGTTTTTTCGGCGCGGGGGGAGGGGAGCAGTACTTC. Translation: CASFFGAGGGEQYF.

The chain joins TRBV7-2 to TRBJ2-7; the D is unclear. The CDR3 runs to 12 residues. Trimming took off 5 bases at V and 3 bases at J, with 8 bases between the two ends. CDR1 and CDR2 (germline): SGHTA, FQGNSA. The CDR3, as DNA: TGTGCCAGCAGCGCACTCGGCTACGAGCAGTACTTC. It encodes CASSALGYEQYF.